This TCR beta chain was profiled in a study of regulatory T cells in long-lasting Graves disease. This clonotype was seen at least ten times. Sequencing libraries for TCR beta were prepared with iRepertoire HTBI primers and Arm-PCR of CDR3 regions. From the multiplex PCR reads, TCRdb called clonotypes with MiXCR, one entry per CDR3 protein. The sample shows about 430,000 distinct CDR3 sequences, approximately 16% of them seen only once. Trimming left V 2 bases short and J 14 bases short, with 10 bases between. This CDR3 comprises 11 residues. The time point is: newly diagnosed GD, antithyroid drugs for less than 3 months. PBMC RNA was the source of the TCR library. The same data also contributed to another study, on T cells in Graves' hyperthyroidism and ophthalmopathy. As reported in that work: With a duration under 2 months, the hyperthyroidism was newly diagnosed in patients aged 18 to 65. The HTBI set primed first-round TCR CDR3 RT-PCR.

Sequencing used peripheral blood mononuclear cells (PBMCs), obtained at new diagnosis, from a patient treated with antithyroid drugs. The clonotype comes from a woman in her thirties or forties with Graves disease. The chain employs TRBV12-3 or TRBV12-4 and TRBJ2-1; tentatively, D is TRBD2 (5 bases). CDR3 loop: CASSLTGSKFF. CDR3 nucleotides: TGTGCCAGCAGTTTAACGGGGTCGAAGTTCTTC.